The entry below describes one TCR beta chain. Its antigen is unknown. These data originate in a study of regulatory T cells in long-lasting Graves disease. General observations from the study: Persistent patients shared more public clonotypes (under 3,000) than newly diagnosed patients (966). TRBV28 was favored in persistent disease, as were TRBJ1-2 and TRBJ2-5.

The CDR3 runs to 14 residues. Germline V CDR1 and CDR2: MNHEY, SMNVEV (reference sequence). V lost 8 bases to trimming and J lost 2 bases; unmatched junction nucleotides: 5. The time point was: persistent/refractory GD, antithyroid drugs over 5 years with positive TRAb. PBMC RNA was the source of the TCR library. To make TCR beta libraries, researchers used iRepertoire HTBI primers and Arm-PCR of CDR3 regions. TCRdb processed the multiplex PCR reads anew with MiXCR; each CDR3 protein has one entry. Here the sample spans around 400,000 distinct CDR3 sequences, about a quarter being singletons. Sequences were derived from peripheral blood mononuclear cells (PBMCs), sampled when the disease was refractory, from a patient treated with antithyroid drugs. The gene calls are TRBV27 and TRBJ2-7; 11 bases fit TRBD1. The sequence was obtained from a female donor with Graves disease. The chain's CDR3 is CASGPGQGAYEQYF. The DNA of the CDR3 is TGTGCCAGCGGTCCGGGACAGGGGGCCTACGAGCAGTACTTC.